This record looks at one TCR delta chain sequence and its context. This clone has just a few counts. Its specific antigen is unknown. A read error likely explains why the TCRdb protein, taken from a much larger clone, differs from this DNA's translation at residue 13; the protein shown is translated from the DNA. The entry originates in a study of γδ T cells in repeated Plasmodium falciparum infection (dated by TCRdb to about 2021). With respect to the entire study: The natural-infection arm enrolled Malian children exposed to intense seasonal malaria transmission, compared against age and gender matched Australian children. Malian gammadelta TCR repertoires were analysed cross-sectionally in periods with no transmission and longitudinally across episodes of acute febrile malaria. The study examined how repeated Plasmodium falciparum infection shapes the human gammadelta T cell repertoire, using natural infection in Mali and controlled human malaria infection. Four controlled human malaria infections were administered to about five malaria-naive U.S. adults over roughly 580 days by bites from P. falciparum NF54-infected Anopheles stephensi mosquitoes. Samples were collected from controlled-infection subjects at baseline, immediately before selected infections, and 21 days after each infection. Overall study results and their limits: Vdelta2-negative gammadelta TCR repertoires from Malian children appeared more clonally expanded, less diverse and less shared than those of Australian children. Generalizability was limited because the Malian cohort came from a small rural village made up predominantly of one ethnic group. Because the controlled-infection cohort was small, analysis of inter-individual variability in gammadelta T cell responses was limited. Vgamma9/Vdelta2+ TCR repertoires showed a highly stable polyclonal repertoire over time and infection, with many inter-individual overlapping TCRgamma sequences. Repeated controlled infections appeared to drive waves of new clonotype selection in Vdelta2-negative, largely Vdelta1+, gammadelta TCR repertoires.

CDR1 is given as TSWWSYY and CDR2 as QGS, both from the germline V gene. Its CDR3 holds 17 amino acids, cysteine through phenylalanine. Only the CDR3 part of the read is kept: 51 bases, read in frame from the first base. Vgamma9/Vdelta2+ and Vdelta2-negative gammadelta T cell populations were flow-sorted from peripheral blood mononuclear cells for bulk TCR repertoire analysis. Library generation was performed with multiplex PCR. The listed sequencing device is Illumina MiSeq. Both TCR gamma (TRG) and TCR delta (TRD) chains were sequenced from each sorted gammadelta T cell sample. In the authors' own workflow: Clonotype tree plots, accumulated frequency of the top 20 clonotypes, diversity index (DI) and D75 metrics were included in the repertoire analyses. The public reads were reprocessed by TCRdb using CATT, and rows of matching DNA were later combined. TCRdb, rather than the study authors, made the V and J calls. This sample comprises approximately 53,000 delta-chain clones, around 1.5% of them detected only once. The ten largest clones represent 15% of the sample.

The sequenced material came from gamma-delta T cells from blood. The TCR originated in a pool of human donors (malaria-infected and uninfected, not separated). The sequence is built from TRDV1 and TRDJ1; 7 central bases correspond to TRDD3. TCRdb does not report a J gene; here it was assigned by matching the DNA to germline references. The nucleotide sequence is TGTGCTCTTGGGGAACTTAGGTGGGGGACGTACACCGGTAAACTCATCTTT. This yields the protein CALGELRWGTYTGKLIF.